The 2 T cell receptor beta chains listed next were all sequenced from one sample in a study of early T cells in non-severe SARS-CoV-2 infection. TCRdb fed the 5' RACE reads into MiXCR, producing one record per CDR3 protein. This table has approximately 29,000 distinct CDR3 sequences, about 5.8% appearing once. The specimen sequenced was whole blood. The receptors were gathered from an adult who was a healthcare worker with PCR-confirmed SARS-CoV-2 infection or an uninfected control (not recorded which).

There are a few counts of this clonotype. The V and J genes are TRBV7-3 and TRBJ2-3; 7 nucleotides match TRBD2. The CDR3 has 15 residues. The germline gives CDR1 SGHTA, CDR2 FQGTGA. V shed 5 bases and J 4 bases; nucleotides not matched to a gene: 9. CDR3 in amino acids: CASSPRLAQADTQYF. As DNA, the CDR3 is TGTGCCAGCAGCCCGCGACTAGCCCAGGCAGATACGCAGTATTTT.

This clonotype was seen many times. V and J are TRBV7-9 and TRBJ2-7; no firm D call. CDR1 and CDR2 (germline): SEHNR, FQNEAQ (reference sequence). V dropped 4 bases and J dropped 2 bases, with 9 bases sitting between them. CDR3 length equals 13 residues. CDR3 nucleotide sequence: TGTGCCAGCAGCTCGAAGTACCCCTACGAGCAGTACTTC. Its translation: CASSSKYPYEQYF.